These 31 T cell receptor beta chains were sequenced from one sample in a study of T cell clonotyping in hematopoietic cell transplantation. Clones were read by immunoSEQ multiplex PCR, and TCRdb kept only the in-frame ones, dropping some. The repertoire consists of 5,400 or so clones, with under 35% occurring once and the leading ten covering roughly a sixth. Time point in this sample: recipient sample about 28 days before transplant, after cytoreduction. Sample: peripheral blood mononuclear cells, taken before stem cell transplant. The receptor source for this set is a man in his fifties or sixties with myelofibrosis. Some clones in this sample may be carry-over from other donors' samples.

About this clone itself: The junction differs from germline at one of its ends, possibly a read error. This chain connects TRBV6-5 to TRBJ2-2; 8 bases agree with TRBD2. This CDR3 region has 15 residues. Germline V CDR1 and CDR2: MNHEY, SVGAGI. This CDR3 is CASSREGFLAGEPFF. The CDR3 DNA reads as TGTGCCAGCAGTCGGGAGGGATTCTTGGCCGGGGAGCCGTTTTTT.

A few counts support this clone. The chain has TRBV28 and TRBJ2-5; unclear D gene. Between the trimmed V and J ends, which lost 6 bases and 3 bases, there was a span of 14 bases. This CDR3 comprises 14 residues. Germline V gene data show CDR1 as MDHEN and CDR2 as SYDVKM. The CDR3 here is CASSPLGIEETQYF. CDR3 DNA: TGTGCCAGCAGCCCCCTCGGTATAGAAGAGACCCAGTACTTC.

The V gene is TRBV5-6, the J gene TRBJ1-1; D not resolved. V was shortened by 0 bases and J by 10 bases, with 10 bases between the two germline ends. The CDR3 runs 12 residues. Germline assignment: CDR1 SGHDT and CDR2 YYEEEE. The CDR3 region has the DNA TGTGCCAGCAGCTTGGGACTTCATGCAGCTTTCTTT. This translates into CASSLGLHAAFF.

The chain uses TRBV30 and TRBJ1-5; D is undetermined. V lost 2 bases, J lost 0 bases, and 8 bases lay in between. CDR3 size: 14 residues. CDR1 is GTSNPN and CDR2 is SVGIG in the germline V gene (reference sequence). CDR3 bases: TGTGCCTGGAGTACGGGTTATAGCAATCAGCCCCAGCATTTT. Protein sequence: CAWSTGYSNQPQHF.

The chain recombines TRBV25-1 with TRBJ2-7, with D possibly being TRBD1 (6 bases). The V gene lost 7 bases and the J gene lost 12 bases, with 28 bases spanning the gap. The CDR3 has 15 residues. Germline CDR1 reads MGHDK; CDR2 reads SYGVNS. CDR3 in DNA: TGTGCCAGCATCAGTCCCCATTCATTACTCAGGGGCATGTACTTC. Its protein product is CASISPHSLLRGMYF.

This chain connects TRBV11-3 to TRBJ1-2; D might be TRBD1 (6 bases). Trimming took 0 bases from V and 3 from J, leaving 14 bases between them. The CDR3 consists of 16 residues. CDR1 is SGHNT and CDR2 is YENEEA in the germline V gene. The CDR3 loop reads CASSLDVQGPYYGYTF. CDR3 in DNA: TGTGCCAGCAGCTTAGATGTTCAGGGGCCCTACTATGGCTACACCTTC.

The genes are TRBV5-6 and TRBJ1-5, with 9 positions matching TRBD1. This CDR3 comprises 15 residues. V gave up 4 bases and J gave up 7 bases; unmatched junction bases: 9. Germline assignment: CDR1 SGHDT and CDR2 YYEEEE. CDR3 loop: CASSPWGQGGQPQHF. Here the CDR3 DNA reads TGTGCCAGCAGCCCCTGGGGACAGGGAGGGCAGCCCCAGCATTTT.

The chain is built from TRBV30 and TRBJ1-5, with no clear D. In germline, CDR1 is GTSNPN, CDR2 SVGIG (reference sequence). This CDR3 is built from 12 residues. V dropped 2 bases and J dropped 1 base, with 3 bases sitting between them. The CDR3, as DNA: TGTGCCTGGAGTCTGAGCAATCAGCCCCAGCATTTT. Amino acid sequence: CAWSLSNQPQHF. Full variable domain (outside the CDR3, taken from reference TRBV30 and TRBJ1-5): SQTIHQWPATLVQPVGSPLSLECTVEGTSNPNLYWYRQAAGRGLQLLFYSVGIGQISSEVPQNLSASRPQDRQFILSSKKLLLSDSGFYLCAWSLSNQPQHFGDGTRLSIL.

The chain combines TRBV7-2 with TRBJ1-2; D is ambiguous. The V gene lost 1 base and the J gene lost 7 bases, with 16 bases spanning the gap. The CDR3 contains 15 residues. Germline-derived CDR1 and CDR2 are SGHTA and FQGNSA. The CDR3 DNA sequence: TGTGCCAGCAGCTTAGAATTATCTTGGCAGTTTGGCTACACCTTC. It specifies CASSLELSWQFGYTF. Drawing the rest from reference TRBV7-2 and TRBJ1-2, the complete variable domain is GAGVSQSPSNKVTEKGKDVELRCDPISGHTALYWYRQSLGQGLEFLIYFQGNSAPDKSGLPSDRFSAERTGGSVSTLTIQRTQQEDSAVYLCASSLELSWQFGYTFGSGTRLTVV.

This clone was seen a handful of times. The rearrangement joins TRBV30 to TRBJ2-3; the D gene is possibly TRBD1 (6 bases). The CDR3 sequence is 12 residues long. The germline V gene encodes CDR1 GTSNPN and CDR2 SVGIG (reference sequence). Deletions cut 5 bases from V and 3 bases from J, with 9 bases between. The CDR3, as DNA: TGTGCCTGGGGGACACCGACAGATACGCAGTATTTT. It yields the protein CAWGTPTDTQYF.

The V gene is TRBV30, the J gene TRBJ2-3; perhaps TRBD2 as D (5 bases). The germline V gene encodes CDR1 GTSNPN and CDR2 SVGIG (reference sequence). CDR3 length: 12 residues. Trimming shortened V by 2 bases and J by 6 bases, and 9 bases separated the two germline ends. This CDR3 reads CAWSPRADTQYF. CDR3 DNA sequence: TGTGCCTGGAGTCCGCGGGCGGATACGCAGTATTTT.

This clone was counted only a few times. The chain employs TRBV20-1 and TRBJ1-1; D is ambiguous. V lost 1 base to trimming and J lost 5 bases, with 5 bases between them. CDR3 length: 11 residues. The germline V gene encodes CDR1 DFQATT and CDR2 SNEGSKA (reference sequence). CDR3 in amino acids: CSARGGTEAFF. Here the CDR3 DNA reads TGCAGTGCTAGAGGTGGGACTGAAGCTTTCTTT.

The V call is TRBV25-1, the J call TRBJ2-7, with D perhaps being TRBD1 or TRBD2 (5 bases each). The CDR3 is 14 residues long. The germline V gene has CDR1 MGHDK and CDR2 SYGVNS. V lost 8 bases and J lost 2, with 16 bases in between. The CDR3 here is CASLGTVPPYEQYF. DNA of the CDR3: TGTGCCAGCCTTGGGACCGTTCCACCCTACGAGCAGTACTTC.

The chain combines TRBV25-1 with TRBJ2-7; TRBD2 matches 10 bases. This CDR3 has 13 residues. Germline assignment: CDR1 MGHDK and CDR2 SYGVNS. V gave up 5 bases and J gave up 6 bases; unmatched junction bases: 4. CDR3 protein: CASSKGTSAEQYF. The CDR3 bases are TGTGCCAGCAGTAAAGGGACTAGCGCCGAGCAGTACTTC.

CDR3 region: CAWSRGDSLYEQYF. The CDR3 region has the DNA TGTGCCTGGAGTAGGGGGGACAGTTTGTACGAGCAGTACTTC. The rearrangement uses TRBV30 and TRBJ2-7; weak D call: TRBD1 (7 bases). Per the germline V gene, CDR1 is GTSNPN and CDR2 is SVGIG (reference sequence). The CDR3 has 14 amino acids. The V end was cut by 2 bases, the J end by 4 bases, with 15 bases between.

This clone has only a few counts. The genes are TRBV30 and TRBJ1-2, with D possibly being TRBD1 (6 bases). The CDR3 is 12 residues long. V was cut by 4 bases and J by 2 bases, with 8 bases left in between. From germline, CDR1 is GTSNPN and CDR2 SVGIG (reference sequence). CDR3 protein: CAWNRENYGYTF. CDR3 bases: TGTGCCTGGAACAGGGAGAACTATGGCTACACCTTC.

V and J are TRBV28 and TRBJ1-2; D unresolved. The CDR3 consists of 12 residues. Trimming cost V 3 bases and J 5 bases, with 7 bases left between them. Germline V gene sequence: CDR1 MDHEN, CDR2 SYDVKM. The CDR3 nucleotides read TGTGCCAGCAGTTTTGGTCCATATGGCTACACCTTC. It specifies CASSFGPYGYTF.

The V gene is TRBV30, the J gene TRBJ2-7, with D tentatively TRBD1 (6 bases). The CDR3 has 12 amino acids. The germline gives CDR1 GTSNPN, CDR2 SVGIG (reference sequence). V lost 4 bases and J 5 bases, leaving 12 bases between the germline ends. The CDR3 bases are TGTGCCTGGACAGGGGTGAGCGACGAGCAGTACTTC. Its translation: CAWTGVSDEQYF. The whole variable domain, filled in from reference TRBV30 and TRBJ2-7, reads SQTIHQWPATLVQPVGSPLSLECTVEGTSNPNLYWYRQAAGRGLQLLFYSVGIGQISSEVPQNLSASRPQDRQFILSSKKLLLSDSGFYLCAWTGVSDEQYFGPGTRLTVT.

This clone was detected only a few times. Possible read error: a much larger clone is one base away. The chain uses TRBV6-5 and TRBJ2-7; 9 bases are a match to TRBD2. The germline gives CDR1 MNHEY, CDR2 SVGAGI. The CDR3 spans 15 residues. V trimming: 2 bases; J trimming: 2 bases; junction bases outside the gene matches: 4. The CDR3 loop reads CASSYPTSGPYEQYF. CDR3 in DNA: TGTGCCAGCAGTTACCCTACTAGCGGGCCCTACGAGCAGTACTTC.

V and J are TRBV29-1 and TRBJ2-5; 7 bases match TRBD1. Germline CDR1 SQVTM, CDR2 ANQGSEA. This CDR3 contains 14 residues. The junction had 9 bases not matched to a gene; V was cut back by 7 bases and J by 1 base. The CDR3 spells CSASRTGPQETQYF. CDR3 bases: TGCAGCGCCTCCCGGACAGGCCCCCAAGAGACCCAGTACTTC. Drawing the rest from reference TRBV29-1 and TRBJ2-5, the complete variable domain is SAVISQKPSRDICQRGTSLTIQCQVDSQVTMMFWYRQQPGQSLTLIATANQGSEATYESGFVIDKFPISRPNLTFSTLTVSNMSPEDSSIYLCSASRTGPQETQYFGPGTRLLVL.

Only a few counts were recorded for this clone. V and J are TRBV6-1 and TRBJ1-2; D gene unclear. Trimming cost V 7 bases and J 6 bases, with 18 bases left between them. Germline lookup yields CDR1 MNHNS and CDR2 SASEGT. This CDR3 has 14 residues. The CDR3 here is CASIKGRLGDGYTF. In nucleotides, the CDR3 is TGTGCCAGCATAAAGGGTCGCCTTGGAGATGGCTACACCTTC.

The rearrangement joins TRBV30 to TRBJ2-1; D unclear. Germline lookup yields CDR1 GTSNPN and CDR2 SVGIG (reference sequence). V was trimmed by 3 bases and J by 0 bases, leaving 6 bases between them. The CDR3 contains 13 residues. The CDR3 DNA reads as TGTGCCTGGAGCGGCAGCTCCTACAATGAGCAGTTCTTC. It codes for CAWSGSSYNEQFF.

The CDR3 region is CASSQDPGGRGYGYTF. The CDR3 nucleotides are TGCGCCAGCAGCCAAGATCCCGGAGGCAGGGGTTATGGCTACACCTTC. The gene calls are TRBV4-1 and TRBJ1-2; D might be TRBD1 (6 bases). V gave up 0 bases and J gave up 5 bases, with 16 bases separating them. Germline lookup yields CDR1 MGHRA and CDR2 YSYEKL. This CDR3 is 16 amino acids long.

This clone appeared a few times. The V and J genes are TRBV27 and TRBJ2-1, with 7 bases that match TRBD1. CDR1 and CDR2 from the germline V gene are MNHEY and SMNVEV (reference sequence). This CDR3 comprises 13 residues. The ends lost 5 bases at V and 7 bases at J; junction bases unmatched: 5. CDR3 residues: CASSPGTVNEQFF. In nucleotides, the CDR3 is TGTGCCAGCAGTCCCGGGACAGTAAATGAGCAGTTCTTC.

The V call is TRBV29-1, the J call TRBJ2-5; D unclear. The CDR3 runs 17 residues. Trimming pared 3 bases from V and 1 base from J, leaving 21 bases between. Germline values: CDR1 SQVTM, CDR2 ANQGSEA. CDR3 sequence: CSVDWSHPKKVQETQYF. In DNA form, the CDR3 reads TGCAGCGTTGATTGGAGTCATCCGAAAAAAGTCCAAGAGACCCAGTACTTC.

This clone was observed a few times. V usage is TRBV29-1 and J usage is TRBJ2-1; no clear D gene. Germline-derived CDR1 and CDR2 are SQVTM and ANQGSEA. V dropped 8 bases and J dropped 6 bases, with 11 bases sitting between them. The CDR3 has 11 residues. This CDR3 reads CSPRFANEQFF. In DNA, the CDR3 is TGCAGCCCCCGTTTTGCCAATGAGCAGTTCTTC.

CDR3 loop: CASSYSKADGQYEQYF. The CDR3 DNA reads TGTGCCAGCAGTTACTCGAAGGCAGATGGTCAATACGAGCAGTACTTC. The chain recombines TRBV6-5 with TRBJ2-7; D remains unclear. This CDR3 is 16 amino acids long. Germline CDR1 reads MNHEY; CDR2 reads SVGAGI. Trimming cost V 0 bases and J 4 bases, with 16 bases left between them.

CDR3 nucleotides: TGTGCCTGGAGCATTGGGGGATCCGGGGAGCTGTTTTTT. It translates to CAWSIGGSGELFF. The J gene is TRBJ2-2, the V gene TRBV30; D possibly matches TRBD1 or TRBD2 (5 bases each). This CDR3 region has 13 residues. Per germline, CDR1 GTSNPN and CDR2 SVGIG (reference sequence). Trimming cost V 3 bases and J 6 bases, with 11 bases left between them.

The chain has TRBV11-3 and TRBJ2-7; D is unresolved. This CDR3 spans 12 amino acids. V shed 3 bases and J shed 3 bases, with 6 bases lying between them. CDR1 and CDR2 from the germline V gene are SGHNT and YENEEA. CDR3 bases: TGTGCCAGCAGCTTGCGAAGCTACGAGCAGTACTTC. Its protein is CASSLRSYEQYF. The complete variable domain, with remaining parts taken from reference TRBV11-3 and TRBJ2-7, reads EAGVVQSPRYKIIEKKQPVAFWCNPISGHNTLYWYLQNLGQGPELLIRYENEEAVDDSQLPKDRFSAERLKGVDSTLKIQPAELGDSAVYLCASSLRSYEQYFGPGTRLTVT.

The genes are TRBV6-6 and TRBJ2-7; D unresolved. V lost 2 bases and J 7 bases, leaving 9 bases between the germline ends. Germline CDR1 is MNHNY and CDR2 is SVGAGI (reference sequence). The length of the CDR3 is 12 residues. As DNA, the CDR3 is TGTGCCAGCAGTTACGGGTGGGGTGAGCAGTACTTC. It codes for CASSYGWGEQYF.

In its sample, this clone was seen a few times. The genes are TRBV28 and TRBJ1-5; TRBD1 agrees at 7 bases. The CDR3 has 13 residues. Germline V gene data show CDR1 as MDHEN and CDR2 as SYDVKM. V dropped 6 bases and J dropped 4; count of bases not matched to a gene: 3. CDR3 nucleotides: TGTGCCAGCAGGGGGACAGAAAATCAGCCCCAGCATTTT. Protein sequence: CASRGTENQPQHF.